This TCR beta chain was identified in a study of blood T cell repertoires in COVID-19. In the study overall: Material from acute and convalescent COVID-19 was sourced from the United States, Italy and Spain. PBMCs, B-cell-depleted T cells, or T cells provided the cDNA or gDNA that made up the material.

CDR3 size: 14 residues. The V gene lost 2 bases and the J gene lost 3 bases, with 11 bases spanning the gap. Germline assignment: CDR1 SGHNT and CDR2 YYREEE (reference sequence). Per the authors' pipeline: Amplifying reference gene primers gave estimates of nucleated cell counts. Here immunoSEQ multiplex PCR was the method, and the copy in TCRdb shows in-frame clones only, minus some. That table furnishes V, J and clone size, whereas the DNA furnished D and trimming. The sample records roughly 130,000 clones, around 85% being singletons. The rearrangement uses TRBV5-4 and TRBJ2-5; TRBD1 might be the D (6 bases). Sequenced input: peripheral blood. This sequence originates from a woman in her forties or fifties with acute or convalescent COVID-19. The CDR3 here is CASSLWGRKETQYF. DNA for the CDR3: TGTGCCAGCAGCTTATGGGGGCGGAAAGAGACCCAGTACTTC.